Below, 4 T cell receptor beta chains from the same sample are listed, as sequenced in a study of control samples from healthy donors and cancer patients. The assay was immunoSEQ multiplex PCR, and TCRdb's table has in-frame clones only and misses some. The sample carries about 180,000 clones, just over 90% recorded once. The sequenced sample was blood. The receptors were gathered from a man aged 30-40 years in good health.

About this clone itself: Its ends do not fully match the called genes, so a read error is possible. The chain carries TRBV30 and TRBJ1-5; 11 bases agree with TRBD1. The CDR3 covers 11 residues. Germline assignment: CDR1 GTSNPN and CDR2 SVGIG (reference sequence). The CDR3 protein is CAWRDGTGGGF. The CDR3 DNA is TGTGCCTGGAGGGACGGGACAGGGGGGGGATTT. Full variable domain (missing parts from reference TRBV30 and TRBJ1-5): SQTIHQWPATLVQPVGSPLSLECTVEGTSNPNLYWYRQAAGRGLQLLFYSVGIGQISSEVPQNLSASRPQDRQFILSSKKLLLSDSGFYLCAWRDGTGGGFGDGTRLSIL.

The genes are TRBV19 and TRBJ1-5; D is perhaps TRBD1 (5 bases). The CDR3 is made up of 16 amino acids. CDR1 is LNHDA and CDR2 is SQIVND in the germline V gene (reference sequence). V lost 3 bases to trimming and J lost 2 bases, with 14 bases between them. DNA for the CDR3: TGTGCCAGTAGTATCTCGACCGGGGGAGGCAATCAGCCCCAGCATTTT. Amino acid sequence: CASSISTGGGNQPQHF.

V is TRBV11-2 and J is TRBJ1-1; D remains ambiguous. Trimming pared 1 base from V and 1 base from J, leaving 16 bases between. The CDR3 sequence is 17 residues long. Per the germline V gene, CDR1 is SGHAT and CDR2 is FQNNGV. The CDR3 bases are TGTGCCAGCAGCTTAGGGAAATTGAGGCATAAGAACACTGAAGCTTTCTTT. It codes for CASSLGKLRHKNTEAFF.

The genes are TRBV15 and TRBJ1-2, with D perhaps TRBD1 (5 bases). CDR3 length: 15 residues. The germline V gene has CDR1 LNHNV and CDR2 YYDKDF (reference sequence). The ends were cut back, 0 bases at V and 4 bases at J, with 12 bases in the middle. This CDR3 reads CATSRDLKGSYGYTF. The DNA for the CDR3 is TGTGCCACCAGCAGAGATCTTAAGGGGTCCTATGGCTACACCTTC.